Each of the 28 T cell receptor beta chains below was sequenced from the same sample in a study of blood T cell repertoires in COVID-19. Clones were sequenced by immunoSEQ multiplex PCR, and TCRdb holds only the in-frame ones, with some missing. The sample includes about 59,000 clones, approximately 79% of them seen just once. The sample was peripheral blood. The receptor set was obtained from a woman aged 70-85 years with acute or convalescent COVID-19.

The chain has TRBV11-3 and TRBJ2-1, with TRBD1 as a possible D gene (5 bases). Trimming cost V 5 bases and J 10 bases, with 12 bases left between them. CDR1 is SGHNT and CDR2 is YENEEA in the germline V gene. The CDR3 length is 12 residues. CDR3 nucleotides: TGTGCCAGCAGCGACAGACCCGTAGAGCAGTTCTTC. Protein product: CASSDRPVEQFF.

This chain joins TRBV24-1 and TRBJ2-2, with TRBD2 matching 13 bases. CDR3 length: 20 residues. Germline V gene sequence: CDR1 KGHDR, CDR2 SFDVKD. J was trimmed by 3 bases and V by 5 bases; bases with no gene match: 14. CDR3 in amino acids: CATSVHGLAGAPAHTGELFF. The CDR3, as DNA: TGTGCCACCAGTGTTCACGGACTAGCGGGGGCCCCGGCCCACACCGGGGAGCTGTTTTTT.

The chain joins TRBV28 to TRBJ2-3; weak D call: TRBD2 (5 bases). V was trimmed by 5 bases and J by 2 bases, leaving 11 bases between them. From germline, CDR1 is MDHEN and CDR2 SYDVKM. CDR3 length: 14 amino acids. The CDR3 sequence: CASSTRPTTDTQYF. The CDR3, as DNA: TGTGCCAGCAGTACTAGGCCCACCACAGATACGCAGTATTTT.

The rearrangement links TRBV7-9 to TRBJ1-2; D uncertain. The CDR3 is 14 residues long. The germline V gene has CDR1 SEHNR and CDR2 FQNEAQ (reference sequence). Trimming removed 5 bases from V and 4 bases from J, with 14 bases in between. This chain's CDR3 is CASSPAGIAYGYTF. Here the CDR3 DNA reads TGTGCCAGCAGCCCCGCGGGAATAGCCTATGGCTACACCTTC.

This chain uses TRBV7-2 with TRBJ2-2; D is possibly TRBD2 (6 bases). Germline-derived CDR1 and CDR2 are SGHTA and FQGNSA. This CDR3 spans 14 amino acids. Trimming cost V 2 bases and J 6 bases, with 10 bases left between them. The CDR3 sequence is CASSLSGEAGELFF. In nucleotides, the CDR3 is TGTGCCAGCAGCTTATCTGGGGAGGCCGGGGAGCTGTTTTTT.

This chain joins TRBV5-4 and TRBJ2-4, with 15 bases aligning to TRBD2. Per germline, CDR1 SGHNT and CDR2 YYREEE (reference sequence). Trimming cost V 4 bases and J 12 bases; bases outside gene matches: 8. This CDR3 has 15 amino acids. The CDR3: CASSPGLAGGLHQYF. The DNA of the CDR3 is TGTGCCAGCAGCCCGGGACTAGCGGGGGGTTTACATCAGTACTTC.

This clone was detected only once. The chain employs TRBV5-1 and TRBJ1-2, with TRBD1 matching 9 bases. This CDR3 spans 15 amino acids. V lost 6 bases to trimming and J lost 4 bases; unmatched junction nucleotides: 10. In germline, CDR1 is SGHRS, CDR2 YFSETQ. The CDR3 reads CASTSAGTGSYGYTF. CDR3 in DNA: TGCGCCAGCACGTCAGCCGGGACAGGGAGCTATGGCTACACCTTC.

This clone was picked up a small number of times. The chain employs TRBV5-8 and TRBJ1-1, with a possible D match to TRBD1 (6 bases). V was cut by 2 bases and J by 5 bases, with 10 bases left in between. CDR1 and CDR2 (germline): SGHTS, YDEGEE. The CDR3 has 13 residues. The CDR3 bases are TGTGCCAGCAGCTTCGGGGGGCAAACTGAAGCTTTCTTT. It encodes CASSFGGQTEAFF.

This chain joins TRBV2 and TRBJ2-5; tentatively, D is TRBD2 (6 bases). The CDR3 runs 16 residues. Germline-derived CDR1 and CDR2 are SNHLY and FYNNEI. Deletions cut 3 bases from V and 4 bases from J, with 18 bases between. CDR3 sequence (DNA): TGTGCCAGCAGTGAGAGCGGGTCCTCGAACCTAGAGACCCAGTACTTC. Amino acid sequence: CASSESGSSNLETQYF.

The chain has TRBV4-1 and TRBJ2-3, with 10 nucleotides matching TRBD2. This CDR3 is 17 amino acids long. The V gene's germline CDR1 is MGHRA and CDR2 YSYEKL. Losses at the gene ends were 4 bases for V and 5 bases for J; bases not matched to a gene: 12. The CDR3 region has the DNA TGCGCCAGCAGCCCAACGGGAGCGGGGGGGCCCAAAGATACGCAGTATTTT. It codes for CASSPTGAGGPKDTQYF.

The chain has TRBV10-1 and TRBJ2-3, with D tentatively TRBD1 (6 bases). Trimming took off 4 bases at V and 4 bases at J, with 12 bases between the two ends. Per the germline V gene, CDR1 is WNHNN and CDR2 is SYGVQD (reference sequence). The CDR3 loop spans 14 amino acids. CDR3 residues: CASSAGQMPDTQYF. CDR3 nucleotide sequence: TGCGCCAGCAGTGCGGGACAAATGCCAGATACGCAGTATTTT.

This sequence joins TRBV29-1 and TRBJ2-5; unclear D gene. This CDR3 spans 11 amino acids. V lost 5 bases to trimming and J lost 5 bases, with 9 bases between them. Germline CDR1 and CDR2: SQVTM and ANQGSEA. The CDR3 nucleotides read TGCAGCGTTATAGAAGTTGAGACCCAGTACTTC. Amino acids: CSVIEVETQYF.

Remarks on this clone: At one end the junction does not follow the germline gene, possibly because of a read error. The chain employs TRBV12-3 or TRBV12-4 and TRBJ1-4; 10 nucleotides agree with TRBD1. CDR3 length equals 12 residues. The CDR3 protein is CASSRGTGAALF. CDR3 sequence (DNA): TGTGCCAGCAGTCGGGGGACAGGGGCGGCCCTTTTT.

The genes are TRBV2 and TRBJ1-4, with 8 bases lining up with TRBD1. From germline, CDR1 is SNHLY and CDR2 FYNNEI. Trimming at V came to 6 bases and at J to 8 bases, leaving 8 bases not matched to a gene. CDR3 size: 14 residues. CDR3 DNA sequence: TGTGCCAGCAGGGAGGACAGGGATAGGGAAAAACTGTTTTTT. This gives the protein CASREDRDREKLFF.

The chain combines TRBV5-5 with TRBJ2-7; TRBD1 agrees at 8 bases. The CDR3 loop spans 15 amino acids. Per germline, CDR1 SGHKS and CDR2 YYEKEE (reference sequence). V lost 0 bases to trimming and J lost 2 bases; unmatched junction nucleotides: 4. The CDR3 is CASSLAGDRTYEQYF. CDR3 nucleotide sequence: TGTGCCAGCAGCTTGGCGGGGGACAGGACCTACGAGCAGTACTTC.

V usage is TRBV6-5 and J usage is TRBJ2-3; D is perhaps TRBD1 (5 bases). Germline V CDR1 and CDR2: MNHEY, SVGAGI. This CDR3 comprises 13 residues. V lost 6 bases and J lost 6, with 13 bases in between. The CDR3 coding sequence is TGTGCCAGCAGGATAGGGGCGGCCGATACGCAGTATTTT. Amino acid sequence: CASRIGAADTQYF.

This clone was counted a single time. The rearrangement links TRBV3-1 (or the pseudogene TRBV3-2) to TRBJ2-4, with a weak D call TRBD2 (6 bases). Looked up from germline, CDR1 is LGHDT and CDR2 is YNNKEL (reference sequence). Trimming removed 1 base from V and 6 bases from J, with 13 bases in between. There are 15 residues in the CDR3. CDR3 nucleotides: TGTGCCAGCAGCCAAGCAGCAGGGCGGGGAAACATTCAGTACTTC. This codes for CASSQAAGRGNIQYF.

The chain uses TRBV7-9 and TRBJ2-2; 7 bases line up with TRBD1. The CDR3 is 14 residues long. Germline V lookup: CDR1 SEHNR, CDR2 FQNEAQ (reference sequence). V was pared by 11 bases and J by 2 bases, with 8 bases of the junction left unmatched. The DNA of the CDR3 is TGTGCCGGACGAAGGGACAGCAACACCGGGGAGCTGTTTTTT. Encoded protein: CAGRRDSNTGELFF. Together with reference TRBV7-9 and TRBJ2-2, the CDR3 gives the full variable domain: DTGVSQNPRHKITKRGQNVTFRCDPISEHNRLYWYRQTLGQGPEFLTYFQNEAQLEKSRLLSDRFSAERPKGSFSTLEIQRTEQGDSAMYLCAGRRDSNTGELFFGEGSRLTVL.

The rearrangement uses TRBV6-8 and TRBJ2-5; 13 bases match TRBD2. The CDR3 contains 17 residues. J lost 2 bases, V lost 2 bases, and 5 bases had no gene match. CDR1 and CDR2 from the germline V gene are MNHGY and SAAAGT. Here the CDR3 reads CASSYRGLAGIQETQYF. The CDR3 bases are TGTGCCAGCAGTTACCGGGGACTAGCGGGGATTCAAGAGACCCAGTACTTC.

This sequence joins TRBV5-1 and TRBJ2-7; D perhaps matches TRBD1 (5 bases). The length of the CDR3 is 14 residues. V lost 0 bases to trimming and J lost 9 bases, with 16 bases between them. Germline V gene sequence: CDR1 SGHRS, CDR2 YFSETQ. CDR3 loop: CASSLEGAGAGQYF. CDR3 sequence (DNA): TGCGCCAGCAGCTTGGAAGGCGCTGGGGCCGGGCAGTACTTC. Combining the CDR3 with reference TRBV5-1 and TRBJ2-7 gives the whole variable domain KAGVTQTPRYLIKTRGQQVTLSCSPISGHRSVSWYQQTPGQGLQFLFEYFSETQRNKGNFPGRFSGRQFSNSRSEMNVSTLELGDSALYLCASSLEGAGAGQYFGPGTRLTVT.

The J gene is TRBJ2-3, the V gene TRBV2, with TRBD2 as a possible D gene (6 bases). CDR3 length: 14 residues. The V gene lost 4 bases and the J gene lost 0 bases, with 8 bases spanning the gap. Per the germline V gene, CDR1 is SNHLY and CDR2 is FYNNEI. CDR3 nucleotides: TGTGCCAGCAGTGGGGGACTTAGCACAGATACGCAGTATTTT. As protein: CASSGGLSTDTQYF.

This sequence joins TRBV3-1 (or the pseudogene TRBV3-2) and TRBJ2-7; tentatively, D is TRBD2 (6 bases). This CDR3 has 15 residues. Per germline, CDR1 LGHDT and CDR2 YNNKEL (reference sequence). Trimming pared 7 bases from V and 6 bases from J, leaving 22 bases between. In DNA, the CDR3 is TGTGCCAGCAAACCCGGGAATATGGACTACACCGAGCAGTACTTC. Protein: CASKPGNMDYTEQYF.

The rearrangement joins TRBV5-1 to TRBJ2-7; 7 bases line up with TRBD1. CDR3 length equals 13 residues. Germline V gene data show CDR1 as SGHRS and CDR2 as YFSETQ. V shed 4 bases and J 2 bases; nucleotides not matched to a gene: 3. Here the CDR3 reads CASSPGQPYEQYF. CDR3 sequence (DNA): TGCGCCAGCAGCCCGGGACAGCCCTACGAGCAGTACTTC.

This chain connects TRBV5-4 to TRBJ1-2, with D hard to call. The CDR3 is 15 residues long. Germline V CDR1 and CDR2: SGHNT, YYREEE (reference sequence). V was cut by 4 bases and J by 6 bases, with 19 bases left in between. The CDR3: CASSDAGGEWDGYTF. The CDR3 region has the DNA TGTGCCAGCAGCGACGCTGGCGGGGAATGGGATGGCTACACCTTC. Full variable domain (missing parts from reference TRBV5-4 and TRBJ1-2): ETGVTQSPTHLIKTRGQQVTLRCSSQSGHNTVSWYQQALGQGPQFIFQYYREEENGRGNFPPRFSGLQFPNYSSELNVNALELDDSALYLCASSDAGGEWDGYTFGSGTRLTVV.

The rearrangement links TRBV29-1 to TRBJ1-1; 9 nucleotides line up with TRBD1. The V gene's germline CDR1 is SQVTM and CDR2 ANQGSEA. The CDR3 has 14 amino acids. The V gene end was trimmed by 3 bases and the J gene end by 6 bases; junction bases not matched to a gene: 8. CDR3 in amino acids: CSVDLGQGNPEAFF. CDR3 in DNA: TGCAGCGTTGACCTGGGACAGGGTAACCCTGAAGCTTTCTTT.

This clone has only one observation. V gene TRBV7-2 combines with J gene TRBJ2-7, with a weak D call TRBD1 (5 bases). Trimming shortened V by 5 bases and J by 0 bases, and 8 bases separated the two germline ends. Germline V gene lookup returns CDR1 SGHTA and CDR2 FQGNSA. This CDR3 spans 13 amino acids. CDR3 region: CASSRTSSYEQYF. CDR3 nucleotide sequence: TGTGCCAGCAGCAGGACAAGCTCCTACGAGCAGTACTTC. Complete variable domain (other parts from reference TRBV7-2 and TRBJ2-7): GAGVSQSPSNKVTEKGKDVELRCDPISGHTALYWYRQSLGQGLEFLIYFQGNSAPDKSGLPSDRFSAERTGGSVSTLTIQRTQQEDSAVYLCASSRTSSYEQYFGPGTRLTVT.

This rearrangement joins TRBV28 to TRBJ2-2; 10 bases are a match to TRBD2. CDR1 MDHEN and CDR2 SYDVKM come from the germline V gene. CDR3 length: 17 residues. V lost 3 bases and J lost 5; bases outside the gene matches: 9. The CDR3 here is CASSLQRGGRRTGELFF. CDR3 coding DNA: TGTGCCAGCAGTTTGCAGCGGGGGGGCCGAAGGACCGGGGAGCTGTTTTTT. The entire variable domain, with the rest obtained from reference TRBV28 and TRBJ2-2, is as follows: DVKVTQSSRYLVKRTGEKVFLECVQDMDHENMFWYRQDPGLGLRLIYFSYDVKMKEKGDIPEGYSVSREKKERFSLILESASTNQTSMYLCASSLQRGGRRTGELFFGEGSRLTVL.

V gene TRBV28 combines with J gene TRBJ2-7; 9 bases align to TRBD1. The CDR3 is 14 amino acids. V trimming: 8 bases; J trimming: 9 bases; junction bases outside the gene matches: 14. Germline CDR1 is MDHEN and CDR2 is SYDVKM. CDR3 in amino acids: CASGNRDRVMLQYF. In DNA, the CDR3 is TGTGCCAGCGGGAATCGGGACAGGGTTATGTTGCAGTACTTC.